A selection of T cell receptor beta chains follows, all from one sample in a study of blood T cell repertoires in COVID-19. The assay was immunoSEQ multiplex PCR, and TCRdb's table has in-frame clones only and misses some. The repertoire holds about 240,000 clones, with 75% to 90% as singletons. Sequencing was performed on peripheral blood. All receptors come from a man between 60 and 75 years old who had recovered from COVID-19. CDR3s include the opening cysteine and the closing phenylalanine or tryptophan. D genes are given only for firm matches. Size is omitted from some rows. Given values are once, few, many or a class for expanded clones.

DNA,CDR3,length,J,D,size,V
TGTGCCAGCAGTGAACAGGGGATCTACGAGCAGTACTTC,CASSEQGIYEQYF,13,TRBJ2-7,.,once,TRBV2
TGTGCCAGCAGTGGCCTAGACAGTTTAAATCAGCCCCAGCATTTT,CASSGLDSLNQPQHF,15,TRBJ1-5,.,.,TRBV6-2/TRBV6-3
TGTGCCAGCAGCTCAACTAGCGGACGATATACGCAGTATTTT,CASSSTSGRYTQYF,14,TRBJ2-3,TRBD2,.,TRBV7-9
TGCGCCAGCAGCTTTGGACAGGGATACGACAATGAGCAGTTCTTC,CASSFGQGYDNEQFF,15,TRBJ2-1,TRBD1,.,TRBV5-1
TGTGCCAGCTCAGGGACTAGCTCCTTCGGGGAGTTCTTC,CASSGTSSFGEFF,13,TRBJ2-1,TRBD2,few,TRBV18
TGTGCCAGCAGTAGAGACGGGGAGCTGTTTTTT,CASSRDGELFF,11,TRBJ2-2,.,.,TRBV12-3/TRBV12-4
TGCAGCGTCCAGGGGCAGAACACTGAAGCTTTCTTT,CSVQGQNTEAFF,12,TRBJ1-1,.,.,TRBV29-1
TGTGCCAGCGGATACAGGGGGCGAGGGTCACCCCTCCACTTT,CASGYRGRGSPLHF,14,TRBJ1-6,TRBD1,once,TRBV25-1
TGTGCCAGCAGCGATACAGGGATGGTCGGCGATGAGCAGTTCTTC,CASSDTGMVGDEQFF,15,TRBJ2-1,.,.,TRBV5-4
TGTGCCACCGGACAGGGAACGAGGTCGGACACTGAAGCTTTCTTT,CATGQGTRSDTEAFF,15,TRBJ1-1,TRBD1,.,TRBV6-5